The clone carrying this TCR beta chain was counted between two and nine times. One entry per CDR3 protein results from TCRdb running MiXCR on the RT-PCR reads. This table has about 700,000 distinct CDR3 sequences, more than 13% appearing once. Germline-derived CDR1 and CDR2 are SGHKS and YYEKEE (reference sequence). Deletions cut 0 bases from V and 6 bases from J, with 7 bases between. The CDR3 runs to 13 residues. Sequenced material: memory CD4+ T cells from blood. The chain employs TRBV5-5 and TRBJ1-3; unclear D gene. The receptor's source is a female donor in good health, serving as a healthy control. The CDR3 DNA follows: TGTGCCAGCAGCTTGGGGACTGAAAACACCATATATTTT. It codes for CASSLGTENTIYF.